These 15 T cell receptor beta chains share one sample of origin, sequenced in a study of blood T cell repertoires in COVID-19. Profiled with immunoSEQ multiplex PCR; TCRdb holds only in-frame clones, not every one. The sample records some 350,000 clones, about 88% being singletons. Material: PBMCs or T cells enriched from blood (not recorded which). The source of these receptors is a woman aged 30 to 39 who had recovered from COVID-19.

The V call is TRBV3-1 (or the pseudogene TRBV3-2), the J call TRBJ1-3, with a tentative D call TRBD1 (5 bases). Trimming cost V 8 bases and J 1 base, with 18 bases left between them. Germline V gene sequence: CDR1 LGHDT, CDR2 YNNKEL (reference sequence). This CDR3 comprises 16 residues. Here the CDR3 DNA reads TGTGCCAGCGTAAAAAGAGACGGGGGTTCTGGAAACACCATATATTTT. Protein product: CASVKRDGGSGNTIYF.

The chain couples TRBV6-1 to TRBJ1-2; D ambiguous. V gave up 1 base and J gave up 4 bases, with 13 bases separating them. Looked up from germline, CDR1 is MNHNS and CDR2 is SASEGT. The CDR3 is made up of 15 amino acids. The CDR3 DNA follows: TGTGCCAGCAGTGAAGTCTACGGGGAAGCCTATGGCTACACCTTC. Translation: CASSEVYGEAYGYTF.

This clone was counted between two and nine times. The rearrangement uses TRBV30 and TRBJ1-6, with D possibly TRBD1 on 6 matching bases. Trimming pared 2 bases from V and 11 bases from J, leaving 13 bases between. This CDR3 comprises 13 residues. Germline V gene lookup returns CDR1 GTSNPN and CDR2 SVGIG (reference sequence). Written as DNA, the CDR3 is TGTGCCTGGAGTCCAAAACAGGGTCCACCCCTCCACTTT. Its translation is CAWSPKQGPPLHF.

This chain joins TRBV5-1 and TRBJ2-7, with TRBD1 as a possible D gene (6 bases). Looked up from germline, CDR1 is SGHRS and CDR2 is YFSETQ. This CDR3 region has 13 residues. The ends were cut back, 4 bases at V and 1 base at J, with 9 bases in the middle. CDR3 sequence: CASSGGQSYEQYF. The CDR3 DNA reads TGCGCCAGCAGCGGTGGACAGTCCTACGAGCAGTACTTC.

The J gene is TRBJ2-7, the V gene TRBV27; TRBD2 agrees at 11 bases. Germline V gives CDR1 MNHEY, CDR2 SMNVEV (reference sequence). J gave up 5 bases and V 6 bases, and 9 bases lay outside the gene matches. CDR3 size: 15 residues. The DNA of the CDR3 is TGTGCCAGCAGGTACACTAGCGGGAGTACCCACGAGCAGTACTTC. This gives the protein CASRYTSGSTHEQYF.

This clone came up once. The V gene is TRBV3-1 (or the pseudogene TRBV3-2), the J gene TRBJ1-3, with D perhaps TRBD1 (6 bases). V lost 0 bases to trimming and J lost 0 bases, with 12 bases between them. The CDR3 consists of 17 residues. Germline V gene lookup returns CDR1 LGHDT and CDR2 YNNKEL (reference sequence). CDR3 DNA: TGTGCCAGCAGCCAAGATAGGGGGTTTTCCTCTGGAAACACCATATATTTT. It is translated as CASSQDRGFSSGNTIYF.

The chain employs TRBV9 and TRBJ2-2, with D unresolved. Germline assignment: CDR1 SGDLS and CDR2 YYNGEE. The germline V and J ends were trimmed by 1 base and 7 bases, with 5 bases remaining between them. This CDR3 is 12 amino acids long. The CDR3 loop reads CASSVIHGELFF. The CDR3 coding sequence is TGTGCCAGCAGCGTAATTCACGGGGAGCTGTTTTTT. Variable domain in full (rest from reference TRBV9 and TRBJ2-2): DSGVTQTPKHLITATGQRVTLRCSPRSGDLSVYWYQQSLDQGLQFLIQYYNGEERAKGNILERFSAQQFPDLHSELNLSSLELGDSALYFCASSVIHGELFFGEGSRLTVL.

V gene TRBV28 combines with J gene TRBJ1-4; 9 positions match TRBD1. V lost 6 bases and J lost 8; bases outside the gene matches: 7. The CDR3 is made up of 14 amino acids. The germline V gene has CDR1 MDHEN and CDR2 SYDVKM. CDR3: CASRETGGAEKLFF. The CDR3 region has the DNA TGTGCCAGCAGGGAGACAGGGGGTGCCGAAAAACTGTTTTTT.

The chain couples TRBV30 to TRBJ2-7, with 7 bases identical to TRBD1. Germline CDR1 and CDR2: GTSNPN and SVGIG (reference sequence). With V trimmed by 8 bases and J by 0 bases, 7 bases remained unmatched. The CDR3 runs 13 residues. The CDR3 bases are TGTGCCGGGAAAAGACAGGGCTCCTACGAGCAGTACTTC. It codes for CAGKRQGSYEQYF.

The CDR3 reads CASSQLRGSNYGYTF. The CDR3 DNA follows: TGTGCCAGCAGCCAGTTGCGGGGGTCCAACTATGGCTACACCTTC. The chain is built from TRBV14 and TRBJ1-2; D is possibly TRBD1 (5 bases). V dropped 3 bases and J dropped 2 bases, with 13 bases sitting between them. The CDR3 extends over 15 amino acids. Germline CDR1 is SGHDN and CDR2 is FVKESK.

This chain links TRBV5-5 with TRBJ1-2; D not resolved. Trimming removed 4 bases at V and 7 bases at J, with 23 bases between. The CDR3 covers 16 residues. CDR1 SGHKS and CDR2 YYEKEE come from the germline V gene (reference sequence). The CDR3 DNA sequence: TGTGCCAGCAGCCAAGACGGTGCGTCTCTATCAGGTGGCTACACCTTC. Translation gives CASSQDGASLSGGYTF.

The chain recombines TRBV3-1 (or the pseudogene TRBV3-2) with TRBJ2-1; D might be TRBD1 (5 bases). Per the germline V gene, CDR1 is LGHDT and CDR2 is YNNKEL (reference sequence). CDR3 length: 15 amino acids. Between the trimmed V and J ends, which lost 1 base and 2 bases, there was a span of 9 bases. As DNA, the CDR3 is TGTGCCAGCAGCCAAGGTACAGGTGCCTACAATGAGCAGTTCTTC. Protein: CASSQGTGAYNEQFF.

CDR3 loop: CASSLISTGVQETQYF. The CDR3 DNA follows: TGTGCCAGCAGCTTGATTAGCACGGGGGTCCAAGAGACCCAGTACTTC. This chain uses TRBV7-8 with TRBJ2-5; D may be TRBD2 (6 bases). CDR3 size: 16 residues. V gave up 3 bases and J gave up 1 base, with 15 bases separating them. CDR1 SGHVS and CDR2 FQNEAQ come from the germline V gene.

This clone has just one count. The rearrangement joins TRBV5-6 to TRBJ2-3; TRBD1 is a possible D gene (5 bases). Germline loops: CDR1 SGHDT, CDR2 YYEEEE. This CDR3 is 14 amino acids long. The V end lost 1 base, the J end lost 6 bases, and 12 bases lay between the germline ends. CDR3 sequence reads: CASSLFAGPDTQYF. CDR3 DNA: TGTGCCAGCAGCTTGTTTGCAGGGCCTGATACGCAGTATTTT.

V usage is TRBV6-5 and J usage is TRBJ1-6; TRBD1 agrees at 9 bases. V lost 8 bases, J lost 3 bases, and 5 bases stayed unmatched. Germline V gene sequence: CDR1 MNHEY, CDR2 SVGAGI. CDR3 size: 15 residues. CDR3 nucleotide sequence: TGTGCCAGCTCAAGACAGGGGGTCTATAATTCACCCCTCCACTTT. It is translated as CASSRQGVYNSPLHF.